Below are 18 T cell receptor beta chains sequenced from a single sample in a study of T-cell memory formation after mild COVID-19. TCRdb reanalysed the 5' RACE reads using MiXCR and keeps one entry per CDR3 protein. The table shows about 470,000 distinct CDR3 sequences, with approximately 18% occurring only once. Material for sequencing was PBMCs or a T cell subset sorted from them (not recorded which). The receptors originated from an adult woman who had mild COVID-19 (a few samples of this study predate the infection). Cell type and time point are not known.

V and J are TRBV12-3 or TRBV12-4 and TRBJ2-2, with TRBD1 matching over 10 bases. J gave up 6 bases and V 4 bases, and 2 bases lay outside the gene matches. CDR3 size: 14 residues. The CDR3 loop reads CASSWTGGAGELFF. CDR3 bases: TGTGCCAGCAGTTGGACAGGGGGGGCCGGGGAGCTGTTTTTT.

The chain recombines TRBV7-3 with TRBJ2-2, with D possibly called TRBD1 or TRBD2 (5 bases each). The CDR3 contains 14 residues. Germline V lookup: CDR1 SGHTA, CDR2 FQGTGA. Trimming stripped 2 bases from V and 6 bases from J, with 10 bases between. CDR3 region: CASSLSWDAGELFF. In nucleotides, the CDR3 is TGTGCCAGCAGCTTATCTTGGGACGCCGGGGAGCTGTTTTTT.

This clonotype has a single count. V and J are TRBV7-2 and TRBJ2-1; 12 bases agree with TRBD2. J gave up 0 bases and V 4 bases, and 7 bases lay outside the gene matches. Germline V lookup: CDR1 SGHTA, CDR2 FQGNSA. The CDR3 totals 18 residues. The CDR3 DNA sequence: TGTGCCAGCAGCTACCCCCCTAGCGGGAGGGTCTCCTACAATGAGCAGTTCTTC. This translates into CASSYPPSGRVSYNEQFF.

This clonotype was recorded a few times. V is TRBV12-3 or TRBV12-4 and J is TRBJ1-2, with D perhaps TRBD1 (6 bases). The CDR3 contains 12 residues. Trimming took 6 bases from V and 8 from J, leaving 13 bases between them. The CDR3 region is CASSSGQRGYTF. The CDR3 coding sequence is TGTGCCAGCAGCTCCGGACAGAGAGGCTACACCTTC.

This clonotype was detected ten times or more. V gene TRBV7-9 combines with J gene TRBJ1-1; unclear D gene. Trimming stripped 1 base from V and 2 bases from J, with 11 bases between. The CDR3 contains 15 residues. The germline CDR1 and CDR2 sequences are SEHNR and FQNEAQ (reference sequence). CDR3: CASSLGGSDNTEAFF. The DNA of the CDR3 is TGTGCCAGCAGCTTAGGAGGGAGCGATAACACTGAAGCTTTCTTT.

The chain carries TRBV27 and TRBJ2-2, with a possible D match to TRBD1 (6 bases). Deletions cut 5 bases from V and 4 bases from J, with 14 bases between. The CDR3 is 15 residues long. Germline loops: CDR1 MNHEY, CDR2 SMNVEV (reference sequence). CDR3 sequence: CASSPYQGSTGELFF. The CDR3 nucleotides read TGTGCCAGCAGTCCGTACCAGGGGAGCACCGGGGAGCTGTTTTTT.

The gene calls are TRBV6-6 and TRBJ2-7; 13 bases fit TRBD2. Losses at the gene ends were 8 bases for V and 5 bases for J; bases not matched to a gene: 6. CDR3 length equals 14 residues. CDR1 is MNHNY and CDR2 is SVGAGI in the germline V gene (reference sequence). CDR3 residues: CASLQTSGRHEQYF. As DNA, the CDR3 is TGTGCCAGCCTTCAGACTAGCGGGAGGCACGAGCAGTACTTC.

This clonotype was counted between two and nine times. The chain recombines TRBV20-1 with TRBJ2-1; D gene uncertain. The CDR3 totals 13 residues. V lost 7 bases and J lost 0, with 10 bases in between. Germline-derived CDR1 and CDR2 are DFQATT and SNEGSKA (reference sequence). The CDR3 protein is CSVQPRSYNEQFF. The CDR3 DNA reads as TGCAGTGTGCAGCCCCGCTCCTACAATGAGCAGTTCTTC.

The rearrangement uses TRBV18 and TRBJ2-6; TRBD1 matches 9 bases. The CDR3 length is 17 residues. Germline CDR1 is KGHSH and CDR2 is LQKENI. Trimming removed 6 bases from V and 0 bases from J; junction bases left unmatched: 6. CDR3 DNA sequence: TGTGCCAGCTCGCAGGACAGGGGCTACTCTGGGGCCAACGTCCTGACTTTC. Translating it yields CASSQDRGYSGANVLTF. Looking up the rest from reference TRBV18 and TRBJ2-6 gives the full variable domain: NAGVMQNPRHLVRRRGQEARLRCSPMKGHSHVYWYRQLPEEGLKFMVYLQKENIIDESGMPKERFSAEFPKEGPSILRIQQVVRGDSAAYFCASSQDRGYSGANVLTFGAGSRLTVL.

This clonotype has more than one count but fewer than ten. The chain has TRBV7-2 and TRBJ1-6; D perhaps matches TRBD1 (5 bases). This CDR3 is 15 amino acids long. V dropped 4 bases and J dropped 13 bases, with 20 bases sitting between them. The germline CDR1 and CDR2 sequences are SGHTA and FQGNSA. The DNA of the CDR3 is TGTGCCAGCAGCTCAGGGTCAGGGTCTAGTAGGCCCCTCCACTTT. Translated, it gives CASSSGSGSSRPLHF.

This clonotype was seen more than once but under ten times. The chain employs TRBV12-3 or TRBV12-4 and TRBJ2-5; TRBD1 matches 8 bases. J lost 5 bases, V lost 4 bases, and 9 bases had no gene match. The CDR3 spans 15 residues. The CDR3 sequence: CASSSGQGVGETQYF. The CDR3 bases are TGTGCCAGCAGTTCCGGACAGGGAGTGGGGGAGACCCAGTACTTC.

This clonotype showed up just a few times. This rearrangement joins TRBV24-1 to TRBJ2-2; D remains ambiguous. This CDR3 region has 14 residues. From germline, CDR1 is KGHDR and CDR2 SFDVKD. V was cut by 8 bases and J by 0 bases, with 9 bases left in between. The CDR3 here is CATKAAANTGELFF. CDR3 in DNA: TGTGCCACCAAGGCAGCCGCGAACACCGGGGAGCTGTTTTTT.

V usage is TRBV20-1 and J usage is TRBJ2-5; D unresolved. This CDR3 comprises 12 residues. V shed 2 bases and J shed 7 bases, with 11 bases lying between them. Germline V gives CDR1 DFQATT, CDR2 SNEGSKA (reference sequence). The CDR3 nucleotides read TGCAGTGCTAGACACACAGAGACGACCCAGTACTTC. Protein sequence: CSARHTETTQYF.

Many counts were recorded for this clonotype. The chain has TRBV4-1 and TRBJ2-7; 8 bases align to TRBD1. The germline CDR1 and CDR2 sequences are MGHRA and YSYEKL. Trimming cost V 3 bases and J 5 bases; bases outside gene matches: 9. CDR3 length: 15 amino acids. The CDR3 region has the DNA TGCGCCAGCAGCCATTCCCAGGGGGCTTTGGACGAGCAGTACTTC. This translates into CASSHSQGALDEQYF.

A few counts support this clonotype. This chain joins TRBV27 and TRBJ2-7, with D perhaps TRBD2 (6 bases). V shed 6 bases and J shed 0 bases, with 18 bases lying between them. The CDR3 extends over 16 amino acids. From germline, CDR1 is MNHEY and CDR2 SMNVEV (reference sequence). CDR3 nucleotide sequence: TGTGCCAGCAGGGCGGCGGGGCAGGGTTTCTCCTACGAGCAGTACTTC. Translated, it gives CASRAAGQGFSYEQYF.

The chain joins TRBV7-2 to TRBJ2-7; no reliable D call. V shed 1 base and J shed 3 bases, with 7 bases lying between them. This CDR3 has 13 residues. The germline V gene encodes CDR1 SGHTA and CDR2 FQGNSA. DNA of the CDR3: TGTGCCAGCAGCTTAGGGATGGGCTACGAGCAGTACTTC. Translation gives CASSLGMGYEQYF.

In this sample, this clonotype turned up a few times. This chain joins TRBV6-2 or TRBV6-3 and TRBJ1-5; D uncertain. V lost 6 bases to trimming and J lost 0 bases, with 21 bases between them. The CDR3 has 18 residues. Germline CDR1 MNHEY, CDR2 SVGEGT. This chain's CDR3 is CASSASYGIGHSNQPQHF. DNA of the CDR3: TGTGCCAGCAGCGCGAGTTACGGTATCGGGCATAGCAATCAGCCCCAGCATTTT.

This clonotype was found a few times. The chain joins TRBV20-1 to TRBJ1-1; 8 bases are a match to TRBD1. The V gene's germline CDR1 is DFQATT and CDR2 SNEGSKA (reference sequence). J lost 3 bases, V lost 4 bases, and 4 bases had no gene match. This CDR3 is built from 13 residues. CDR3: CSANRGVDTEAFF. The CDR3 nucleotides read TGCAGTGCTAACAGGGGGGTAGACACTGAAGCTTTCTTT.